Below are 31 T cell receptor beta chains sequenced from a single sample in a study of PD-L1 blockade in urothelial cancer. Clones were sequenced by immunoSEQ multiplex PCR, and TCRdb holds only the in-frame ones, with some missing. The table lists about 45,000 clones, around 80% of them singletons. The sample's time point: peripheral blood 6 weeks after treatment start. The starting material was PBMCs, obtained around atezolizumab (anti-PD-L1) treatment. The receptors were sampled from a man aged 60 to 69 with urothelial cancer.

The chain joins TRBV28 to TRBJ1-3; no clear D. In germline, CDR1 is MDHEN, CDR2 SYDVKM. With 3 bases removed from V and 0 bases from J, the gap between germline ends came to 12 bases. The CDR3 sequence is 16 residues long. CDR3 region: CASSFSGLASGNTIYF. Written as DNA, the CDR3 is TGTGCCAGCAGTTTCTCAGGTCTTGCCTCTGGAAACACCATATATTTT. Complete variable domain (other parts from reference TRBV28 and TRBJ1-3): DVKVTQSSRYLVKRTGEKVFLECVQDMDHENMFWYRQDPGLGLRLIYFSYDVKMKEKGDIPEGYSVSREKKERFSLILESASTNQTSMYLCASSFSGLASGNTIYFGEGSWLTVV.

V usage is TRBV4-1 and J usage is TRBJ1-4; D is undetermined. The V end lost 1 base, the J end lost 2 bases, and 8 bases lay between the germline ends. CDR3 length equals 15 residues. Germline V CDR1 and CDR2: MGHRA, YSYEKL. The CDR3 loop reads CASSQGQQTNEKLFF. CDR3 nucleotide sequence: TGCGCCAGCAGCCAAGGACAACAGACTAATGAAAAACTGTTTTTT.

V and J are TRBV6-5 and TRBJ2-7, with 9 bases identical to TRBD2. With V trimmed by 6 bases and J by 1 base, 4 bases remained unmatched. CDR1 is MNHEY and CDR2 is SVGAGI in the germline V gene. The CDR3 runs 14 residues. Here the CDR3 reads CASRGLAGSYEQYF. For the CDR3, the DNA is TGTGCCAGCAGAGGGCTAGCGGGGTCCTACGAGCAGTACTTC.

The chain is built from TRBV5-4 and TRBJ2-1, with 8 bases aligning to TRBD2. Germline values: CDR1 SGHNT, CDR2 YYREEE (reference sequence). This CDR3 has 15 amino acids. Trimming took 1 base from V and 3 from J; bases not matched to a gene: 3. The CDR3 DNA follows: TGTGCCAGCAGCTTGCGGGGGGGGGACTACAATGAGCAGTTCTTC. Translated, it gives CASSLRGGDYNEQFF.

This clone was found a few times. CDR3 loop: CASSPRQGAGEQYF. The CDR3 DNA reads as TGTGCCAGCAGCCCCCGACAGGGGGCAGGCGAGCAGTACTTC. The chain employs TRBV7-2 and TRBJ2-7, with TRBD1 matching over 10 bases. The trim removed 5 bases at V and 6 bases at J, leaving 7 bases unmatched. Germline loops: CDR1 SGHTA, CDR2 FQGNSA. The CDR3 has 14 residues. Drawing the rest from reference TRBV7-2 and TRBJ2-7, the complete variable domain is GAGVSQSPSNKVTEKGKDVELRCDPISGHTALYWYRQSLGQGLEFLIYFQGNSAPDKSGLPSDRFSAERTGGSVSTLTIQRTQQEDSAVYLCASSPRQGAGEQYFGPGTRLTVT.

J is TRBJ1-4 and V is TRBV28; D is uncertain. The CDR3 spans 15 residues. Germline V gives CDR1 MDHEN, CDR2 SYDVKM. Trimming left V 4 bases short and J 7 bases short, with 16 bases between. CDR3 DNA: TGTGCCAGCAGTTCGGCTCTCCAAGGAGGTGAAAAACTGTTTTTT. This translates into CASSSALQGGEKLFF.

This clone was counted once. This sequence joins TRBV5-1 and TRBJ1-5; TRBD1 agrees at 9 bases. Germline CDR1 reads SGHRS; CDR2 reads YFSETQ. The CDR3 loop spans 18 amino acids. J lost 0 bases, V lost 4 bases, and 11 bases had no gene match. The CDR3 region is CASSPINGQGRSNQPQHF. The DNA for the CDR3 is TGCGCCAGCAGCCCCATAAATGGACAGGGGCGTAGCAATCAGCCCCAGCATTTT.

The chain joins TRBV5-5 to TRBJ2-2; TRBD1 matches at 8 bases. The V gene end was trimmed by 0 bases and the J gene end by 7 bases; junction bases not matched to a gene: 8. This CDR3 spans 16 amino acids. The germline V gene encodes CDR1 SGHKS and CDR2 YYEKEE (reference sequence). The CDR3 sequence: CASSLGGRGPDGELFF. The DNA for the CDR3 is TGTGCCAGCAGCTTGGGGGGCAGGGGGCCGGACGGGGAGCTGTTTTTT.

This chain joins TRBV6-5 and TRBJ2-2; D gene unclear. Germline values: CDR1 MNHEY, CDR2 SVGAGI. The ends were cut back, 5 bases at V and 0 bases at J, with 10 bases in the middle. This CDR3 region has 15 residues. The CDR3 loop reads CASSPTLTNTGELFF. CDR3 nucleotides: TGTGCCAGCAGTCCGACTCTAACGAACACCGGGGAGCTGTTTTTT.

This chain's CDR3 is CASSLLLSLLSYEQYF. The DNA for the CDR3 is TGTGCCAGCAGTTTACTTTTGAGTTTATTATCCTACGAGCAGTACTTC. The chain links TRBV28 to TRBJ2-7; D is uncertain. The CDR3 extends over 16 amino acids. The V gene lost 2 bases and the J gene lost 1 base, with 15 bases spanning the gap. In germline, CDR1 is MDHEN, CDR2 SYDVKM.

The chain couples TRBV18 to TRBJ2-1; TRBD2 matches 14 bases. Losses at the gene ends were 8 bases for V and 3 bases for J; bases not matched to a gene: 0. Per the germline V gene, CDR1 is KGHSH and CDR2 is LQKENI. There are 14 residues in the CDR3. Here the CDR3 DNA reads TGTGCCAGCGGACTAGCGGGGGGCTACAATGAGCAGTTCTTC. This sequence encodes CASGLAGGYNEQFF. Looking up the rest from reference TRBV18 and TRBJ2-1 gives the full variable domain: NAGVMQNPRHLVRRRGQEARLRCSPMKGHSHVYWYRQLPEEGLKFMVYLQKENIIDESGMPKERFSAEFPKEGPSILRIQQVVRGDSAAYFCASGLAGGYNEQFFGPGTRLTVL.

This sequence joins TRBV5-1 and TRBJ1-1; 11 bases agree with TRBD1. Germline CDR1 reads SGHRS; CDR2 reads YFSETQ. The CDR3 has 15 residues. The ends lost 4 bases at V and 6 bases at J; junction bases unmatched: 8. The CDR3 is CASSHGDRGTPEAFF. The CDR3 DNA reads as TGCGCCAGCAGCCACGGGGACAGGGGGACACCTGAAGCTTTCTTT.

The chain uses TRBV2 and TRBJ2-7, with unresolved D. Germline V gene sequence: CDR1 SNHLY, CDR2 FYNNEI. V was shortened by 8 bases and J by 7 bases, with 9 bases between the two germline ends. The CDR3 totals 10 residues. CDR3 region: CASGPREQYF. CDR3 nucleotide sequence: TGTGCCAGCGGCCCGCGGGAGCAGTACTTC.

The DNA of the CDR3 is TGTGCCAGCAGTGCCCCACGGGGGGCGCAAAGCTCTGGGGCCAACGTCCTGACTTTC. This translates into CASSAPRGAQSSGANVLTF. The J gene is TRBJ2-6, the V gene TRBV28, with a weak D call TRBD2 (7 bases). From germline, CDR1 is MDHEN and CDR2 SYDVKM. This CDR3 spans 19 amino acids. The V and J ends lost 5 bases and 0 bases respectively, with 20 bases between them. The complete variable domain, with remaining parts taken from reference TRBV28 and TRBJ2-6, reads DVKVTQSSRYLVKRTGEKVFLECVQDMDHENMFWYRQDPGLGLRLIYFSYDVKMKEKGDIPEGYSVSREKKERFSLILESASTNQTSMYLCASSAPRGAQSSGANVLTFGAGSRLTVL.

The rearrangement uses TRBV7-9 and TRBJ1-2; 7 positions match TRBD1. There are 16 residues in the CDR3. Germline CDR1 is SEHNR and CDR2 is FQNEAQ (reference sequence). The trim removed 5 bases at V and 4 bases at J, leaving 13 bases unmatched. In DNA, the CDR3 is TGTGCCAGCAGCCCGTTAGACAGGGAGTTTTTCTATGGCTACACCTTC. It yields the protein CASSPLDREFFYGYTF. Full variable domain (missing parts from reference TRBV7-9 and TRBJ1-2): DTGVSQNPRHKITKRGQNVTFRCDPISEHNRLYWYRQTLGQGPEFLTYFQNEAQLEKSRLLSDRFSAERPKGSFSTLEIQRTEQGDSAMYLCASSPLDREFFYGYTFGSGTRLTVV.

The genes are TRBV14 and TRBJ2-7; 8 bases agree with TRBD1. V was pared by 4 bases and J by 2 bases, with 1 base of the junction left unmatched. CDR1 and CDR2 from the germline V gene are SGHDN and FVKESK. CDR3 length equals 13 residues. The CDR3 DNA reads as TGTGCCAGCAGCCCGGGACAGGCCTACGAGCAGTACTTC. The encoded protein is CASSPGQAYEQYF.

The chain is built from TRBV15 and TRBJ1-1; 7 bases align to TRBD1. The CDR3 consists of 15 residues. V shed 1 base and J 5 bases; nucleotides not matched to a gene: 7. Germline-derived CDR1 and CDR2 are LNHNV and YYDKDF (reference sequence). CDR3 coding DNA: TGTGCCACCAGCAGAGGCGACAGGGAATGGACTGAAGCTTTCTTT. Its translation is CATSRGDREWTEAFF.

This chain connects TRBV28 to TRBJ1-1; a weak D match, TRBD1 (6 bases). V lost 6 bases, J lost 10 bases, and 12 bases lay in between. The CDR3 loop spans 11 amino acids. Germline CDR1 and CDR2: MDHEN and SYDVKM. CDR3 sequence: CASRLQGLAFF. The CDR3 region has the DNA TGTGCCAGCAGGTTACAGGGTTTAGCTTTCTTT.

This chain joins TRBV29-1 and TRBJ1-2; D not certain. V lost 3 bases and J lost 7, with 9 bases in between. Germline CDR1 reads SQVTM; CDR2 reads ANQGSEA. The CDR3 is made up of 11 amino acids. CDR3 coding DNA: TGCAGCGTTGATGAGGCCGGTGGCTACACCTTC. Amino acids: CSVDEAGGYTF.

The V gene is TRBV10-1, the J gene TRBJ2-5; 10 nucleotides line up with TRBD2. The CDR3 runs 14 residues. The junction had 5 bases not matched to a gene; V was cut back by 6 bases and J by 4 bases. Germline-derived CDR1 and CDR2 are WNHNN and SYGVQD (reference sequence). The CDR3 region is CASSSGTSVETQYF. CDR3 DNA: TGCGCCAGCAGCTCCGGGACTAGCGTAGAGACCCAGTACTTC.

The chain employs TRBV5-1 and TRBJ1-4; D perhaps matches TRBD1 (6 bases). The V gene's germline CDR1 is SGHRS and CDR2 YFSETQ. This CDR3 comprises 15 residues. V shed 0 bases and J shed 10 bases, with 16 bases lying between them. CDR3: CASSLEGDFLPKLFF. The CDR3 coding sequence is TGCGCCAGCAGCTTGGAGGGGGATTTTCTTCCAAAACTGTTTTTT.

CDR3 sequence reads: CASAPLQGYEQYF. DNA for the CDR3: TGTGCCAGCGCCCCTTTGCAGGGTTACGAGCAGTACTTC. The chain links TRBV11-1 to TRBJ2-7; tentative D call: TRBD1 (5 bases). Germline CDR1 and CDR2: SGHAT and FQDESV (reference sequence). V was shortened by 8 bases and J by 4 bases, with 15 bases between the two germline ends. CDR3 length equals 13 residues.

The gene calls are TRBV25-1 and TRBJ2-3; possible D gene TRBD1, 5 bases. V lost 2 bases, J lost 2 bases, and 8 bases lay in between. CDR3 length: 14 residues. Germline V gives CDR1 MGHDK, CDR2 SYGVNS. The DNA of the CDR3 is TGTGCCAGCAGTGAAGACAGTAACACAGATACGCAGTATTTT. Translating gives CASSEDSNTDTQYF.

This clone was recorded a few times. The CDR3 sequence: CASSLSGRGFQPQHF. CDR3 DNA sequence: TGTGCCAGCAGTTTGTCAGGGAGGGGGTTTCAGCCCCAGCATTTT. This rearrangement joins TRBV28 to TRBJ1-5, with D perhaps matching TRBD1 (6 bases). Germline V gene data show CDR1 as MDHEN and CDR2 as SYDVKM. CDR3 length: 15 amino acids. V lost 3 bases to trimming and J lost 6 bases, with 15 bases between them.

Only a few counts were recorded for this clone. This chain uses TRBV10-2 with TRBJ1-2; no definite D call. Germline-derived CDR1 and CDR2 are WSHSY and SAAADI. The CDR3 runs to 13 residues. V was cut by 2 bases and J by 4 bases, with 8 bases left in between. The CDR3 sequence is CASSEGLRYGYTF. In DNA form, the CDR3 reads TGCGCCAGCAGTGAGGGACTTCGCTATGGCTACACCTTC.

The chain recombines TRBV6-1 with TRBJ2-7; D remains unclear. With 5 bases removed from V and 0 bases from J, the gap between germline ends came to 8 bases. CDR1 is MNHNS and CDR2 is SASEGT in the germline V gene. This CDR3 has 13 amino acids. CDR3 protein: CASSLTSSYEQYF. CDR3 nucleotides: TGTGCCAGCAGTTTAACGAGCTCCTACGAGCAGTACTTC.

This chain links TRBV7-9 with TRBJ2-7, with 14 bases identical to TRBD2. Germline loops: CDR1 SEHNR, CDR2 FQNEAQ (reference sequence). This CDR3 spans 14 amino acids. V was pared by 5 bases and J by 6 bases, with 3 bases of the junction left unmatched. The CDR3 sequence is CASSPGLAGVEQYF. Here the CDR3 DNA reads TGTGCCAGCAGCCCGGGACTAGCGGGAGTCGAGCAGTACTTC.

The rearrangement links TRBV6-5 to TRBJ1-5; no reliable D call. CDR3 length: 13 amino acids. V was cut by 6 bases and J by 3 bases, with 9 bases left in between. From germline, CDR1 is MNHEY and CDR2 SVGAGI. The CDR3 is CASRITLNQPQHF. CDR3 DNA sequence: TGTGCCAGCAGGATTACTCTCAATCAGCCCCAGCATTTT.

This sequence joins TRBV5-1 and TRBJ2-5, with 7 bases aligning to TRBD1. The DNA end favors TRBJ2-7, so the J call may be wrong. This CDR3 contains 14 residues. The V gene's germline CDR1 is SGHRS and CDR2 YFSETQ. The chain's CDR3 is CASSEDRATYEQYF. CDR3 bases: TGCGCCAGCAGCGAAGACAGGGCTACCTACGAGCAGTACTTC.

The rearrangement links TRBV7-9 to TRBJ2-2; D is ambiguous. The CDR3 has 16 residues. Germline loops: CDR1 SEHNR, CDR2 FQNEAQ (reference sequence). V was pared by 1 base and J by 1 base, with 10 bases between. The CDR3 DNA reads TGTGCCAGCAGCTTAGGCTCGACTCGGAACACCGGGGAGCTGTTTTTT. It specifies CASSLGSTRNTGELFF. The full variable domain, with the rest looked up from reference TRBV7-9 and TRBJ2-2, is DTGVSQNPRHKITKRGQNVTFRCDPISEHNRLYWYRQTLGQGPEFLTYFQNEAQLEKSRLLSDRFSAERPKGSFSTLEIQRTEQGDSAMYLCASSLGSTRNTGELFFGEGSRLTVL.

This clone appeared a single time. The rearrangement links TRBV14 to TRBJ2-3, with D tentatively TRBD1 (6 bases). This CDR3 spans 16 amino acids. Germline assignment: CDR1 SGHDN and CDR2 FVKESK. V was cut by 0 bases and J by 5 bases, with 15 bases left in between. The CDR3: CASSQDLAGVRDTQYF. As DNA, the CDR3 is TGTGCCAGCAGCCAAGATCTGGCAGGGGTTAGAGATACGCAGTATTTT.